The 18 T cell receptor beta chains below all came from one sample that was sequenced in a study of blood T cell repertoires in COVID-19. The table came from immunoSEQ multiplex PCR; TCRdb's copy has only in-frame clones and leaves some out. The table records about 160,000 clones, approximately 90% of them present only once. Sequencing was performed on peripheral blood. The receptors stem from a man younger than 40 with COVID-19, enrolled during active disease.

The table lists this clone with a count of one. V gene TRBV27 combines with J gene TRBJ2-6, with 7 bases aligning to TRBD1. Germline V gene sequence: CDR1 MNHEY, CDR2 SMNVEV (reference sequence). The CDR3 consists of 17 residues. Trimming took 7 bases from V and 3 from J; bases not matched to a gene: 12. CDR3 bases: TGTGCCAGCACCTTCCGACAGGGCGCGGGTGGGGCCAACGTCCTGACTTTC. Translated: CASTFRQGAGGANVLTF.

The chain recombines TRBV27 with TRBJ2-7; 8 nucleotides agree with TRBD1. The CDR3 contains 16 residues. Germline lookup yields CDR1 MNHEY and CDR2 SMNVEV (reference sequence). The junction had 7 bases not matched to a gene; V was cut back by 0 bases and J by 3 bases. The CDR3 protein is CASSLSVTGADYEQYF. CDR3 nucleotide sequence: TGTGCCAGCAGTTTATCTGTGACAGGGGCGGACTACGAGCAGTACTTC.

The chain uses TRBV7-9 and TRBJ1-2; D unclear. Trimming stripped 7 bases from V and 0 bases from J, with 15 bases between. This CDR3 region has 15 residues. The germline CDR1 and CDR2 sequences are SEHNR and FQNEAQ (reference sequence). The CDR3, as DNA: TGTGCCAGCACCTCCCCGAGGGCTTCTAACTATGGCTACACCTTC. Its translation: CASTSPRASNYGYTF. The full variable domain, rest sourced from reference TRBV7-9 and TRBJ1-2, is DTGVSQNPRHKITKRGQNVTFRCDPISEHNRLYWYRQTLGQGPEFLTYFQNEAQLEKSRLLSDRFSAERPKGSFSTLEIQRTEQGDSAMYLCASTSPRASNYGYTFGSGTRLTVV.

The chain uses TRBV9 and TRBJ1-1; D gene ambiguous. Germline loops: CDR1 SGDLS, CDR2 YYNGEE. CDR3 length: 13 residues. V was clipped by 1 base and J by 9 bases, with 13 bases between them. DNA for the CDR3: TGTGCCAGCAGCGTACGAGAGGTGAGCCAAGCTTTCTTT. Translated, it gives CASSVREVSQAFF.

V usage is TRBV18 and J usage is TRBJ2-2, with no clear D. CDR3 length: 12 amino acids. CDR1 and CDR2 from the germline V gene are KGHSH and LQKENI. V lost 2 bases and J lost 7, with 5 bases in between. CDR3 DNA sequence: TGTGCCAGCTCACCAGACATCGGGGAGCTGTTTTTT. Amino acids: CASSPDIGELFF.

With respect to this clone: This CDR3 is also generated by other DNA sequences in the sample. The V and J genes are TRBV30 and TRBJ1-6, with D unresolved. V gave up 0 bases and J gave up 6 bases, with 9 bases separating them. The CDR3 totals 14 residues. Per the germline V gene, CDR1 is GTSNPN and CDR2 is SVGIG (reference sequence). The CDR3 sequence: CAWSVGTVNSPLHF. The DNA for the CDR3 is TGTGCCTGGAGTGTTGGAACAGTTAATTCACCCCTCCACTTT.

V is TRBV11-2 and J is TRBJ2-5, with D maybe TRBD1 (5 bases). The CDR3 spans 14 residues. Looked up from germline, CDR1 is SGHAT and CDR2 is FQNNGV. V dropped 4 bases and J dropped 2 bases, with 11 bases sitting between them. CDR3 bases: TGTGCCAGCAGCTCTTGGGGCGGTCAAGAGACCCAGTACTTC. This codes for CASSSWGGQETQYF. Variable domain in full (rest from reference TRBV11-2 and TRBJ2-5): EAGVAQSPRYKIIEKRQSVAFWCNPISGHATLYWYQQILGQGPKLLIQFQNNGVVDDSQLPKDRFSAERLKGVDSTLKIQPAKLEDSAVYLCASSSWGGQETQYFGPGTRLLVL.

In DNA form, the CDR3 reads TGTGCCAGCAGTTTGGCGGGAAATGGCTACACCTTC. Encoded protein: CASSLAGNGYTF. This rearrangement joins TRBV12-3 or TRBV12-4 to TRBJ1-2; D unresolved. Trimming shortened V by 3 bases and J by 6 bases, and 8 bases separated the two germline ends. The CDR3 contains 12 residues.

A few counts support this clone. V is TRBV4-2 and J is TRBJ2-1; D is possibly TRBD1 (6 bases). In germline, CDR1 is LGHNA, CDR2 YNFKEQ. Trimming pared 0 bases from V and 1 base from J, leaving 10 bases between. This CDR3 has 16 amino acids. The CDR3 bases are TGTGCCAGCAGCCAAGAAGGTACAGGGTCCTACAATGAGCAGTTCTTC. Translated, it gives CASSQEGTGSYNEQFF.

The CDR3 spells CASSYRQGRSHF. The CDR3 DNA follows: TGTGCCAGCAGTTACCGACAGGGTCGATCTCATTTT. The rearrangement uses TRBV28 and TRBJ1-5; 7 bases fit TRBD1. Trimming cost V 4 bases and J 16 bases; bases outside gene matches: 10. CDR3 length: 12 residues. The germline V gene encodes CDR1 MDHEN and CDR2 SYDVKM.

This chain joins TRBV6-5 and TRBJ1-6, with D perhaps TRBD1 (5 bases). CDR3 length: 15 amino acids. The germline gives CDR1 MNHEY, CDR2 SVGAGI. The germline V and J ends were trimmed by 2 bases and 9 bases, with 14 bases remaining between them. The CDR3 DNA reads TGTGCCAGCAGTTACACGGGCAGGGTTCGTTCACCCCTCCACTTT. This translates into CASSYTGRVRSPLHF.

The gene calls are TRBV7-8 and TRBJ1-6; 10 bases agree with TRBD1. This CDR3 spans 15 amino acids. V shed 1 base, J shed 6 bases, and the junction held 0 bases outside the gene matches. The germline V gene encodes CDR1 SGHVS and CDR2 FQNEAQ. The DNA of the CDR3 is TGTGCCAGCAGCTTAGGACAGGGGGCTAATTCACCCCTCCACTTT. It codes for CASSLGQGANSPLHF. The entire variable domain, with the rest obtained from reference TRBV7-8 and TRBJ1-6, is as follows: GAGVSQSPRYKVAKRGQDVALRCDPISGHVSLFWYQQALGQGPEFLTYFQNEAQLDKSGLPSDRFFAERPEGSVSTLKIQRTQQEDSAVYLCASSLGQGANSPLHFGNGTRLTVT.

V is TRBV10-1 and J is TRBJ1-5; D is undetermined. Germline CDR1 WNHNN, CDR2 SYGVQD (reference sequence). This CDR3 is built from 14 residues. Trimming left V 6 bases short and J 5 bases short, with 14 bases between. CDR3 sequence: CASRPPAGYQPQHF. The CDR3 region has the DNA TGCGCCAGCAGGCCGCCCGCCGGTTATCAGCCCCAGCATTTT.

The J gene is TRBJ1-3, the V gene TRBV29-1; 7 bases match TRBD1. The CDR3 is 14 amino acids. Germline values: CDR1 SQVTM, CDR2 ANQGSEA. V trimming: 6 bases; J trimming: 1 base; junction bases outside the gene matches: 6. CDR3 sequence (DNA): TGCAGCGTCCACAGGGGATTATCTGGAAACACCATATATTTT. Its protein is CSVHRGLSGNTIYF.

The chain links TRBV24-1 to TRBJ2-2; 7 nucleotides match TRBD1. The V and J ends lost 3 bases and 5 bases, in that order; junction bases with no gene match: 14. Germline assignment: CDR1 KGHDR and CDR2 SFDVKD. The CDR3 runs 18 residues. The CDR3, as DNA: TGTGCCACCAGTGATGGGGGATGGGTCCAGGGGGAGACCGGGGAGCTGTTTTTT. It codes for CATSDGGWVQGETGELFF.

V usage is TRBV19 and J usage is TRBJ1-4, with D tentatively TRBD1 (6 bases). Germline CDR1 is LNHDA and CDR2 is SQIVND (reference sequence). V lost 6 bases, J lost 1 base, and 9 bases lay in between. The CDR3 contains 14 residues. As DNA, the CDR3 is TGTGCCAGTAGAGTGACAGGAACTAATGAAAAACTGTTTTTT. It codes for CASRVTGTNEKLFF.

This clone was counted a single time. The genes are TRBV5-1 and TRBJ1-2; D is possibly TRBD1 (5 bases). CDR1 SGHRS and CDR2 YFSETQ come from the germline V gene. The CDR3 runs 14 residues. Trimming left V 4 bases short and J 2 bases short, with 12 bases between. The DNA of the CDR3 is TGCGCCAGCAGCGCCATGGACACCAACTATGGCTACACCTTC. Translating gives CASSAMDTNYGYTF. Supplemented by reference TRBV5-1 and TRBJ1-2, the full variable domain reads KAGVTQTPRYLIKTRGQQVTLSCSPISGHRSVSWYQQTPGQGLQFLFEYFSETQRNKGNFPGRFSGRQFSNSRSEMNVSTLELGDSALYLCASSAMDTNYGYTFGSGTRLTVV.

This chain's CDR3 is CASSMPSGFWNEQFF. CDR3 nucleotides: TGTGCCAGTAGTATGCCTAGCGGGTTCTGGAATGAGCAGTTCTTC. This chain joins TRBV19 and TRBJ2-1, with 8 bases aligning to TRBD2. The germline gives CDR1 LNHDA, CDR2 SQIVND (reference sequence). The CDR3 totals 15 residues. V dropped 3 bases and J dropped 7; count of bases not matched to a gene: 8.